The 24 T cell receptor beta chains listed next were all sequenced from one sample in a study of T cell repertoires in aging, cancer and after chemotherapy. Peripheral blood genomic DNA, not sorted cells or RNA, was the template. Multiplex touch-down PCR with TRB-A/B primers amplified rearranged V-D-J TRB sequences. TCRdb analysed the multiplex PCR reads with MiXCR anew, one entry per CDR3 protein. The data contain approximately 8,800 distinct CDR3 sequences, approximately 30% of them seen just once; the ten biggest clones take up around a tenth. The sample taken for sequencing was blood. Receptors were obtained from a human donor in good health.

This chain uses TRBV30 with TRBJ1-1; unclear D gene. Germline CDR1 GTSNPN, CDR2 SVGIG (reference sequence). The CDR3 loop spans 11 amino acids. V lost 0 bases to trimming and J lost 5 bases, with 4 bases between them. The CDR3 here is CAWSVGTEAFF. CDR3 DNA sequence: TGTGCCTGGAGTGTAGGAACTGAAGCTTTCTTT.

This clonotype has more than one count but fewer than ten. The V gene is TRBV12-3 or TRBV12-4, the J gene TRBJ2-7; TRBD2 matches 7 bases. This CDR3 comprises 14 residues. V lost 4 bases to trimming and J lost 2 bases; unmatched junction nucleotides: 5. DNA of the CDR3: TGTGCCAGCAGTTACAGCGGGACTGCCTACGAGCAGTACTTC. It is translated as CASSYSGTAYEQYF.

This clonotype came up a few times. V usage is TRBV18 and J usage is TRBJ1-1, with 7 bases fitting TRBD1. There are 15 residues in the CDR3. The J segment lost 5 bases and the V segment lost 1 base, leaving 7 bases of the junction unmatched. From germline, CDR1 is KGHSH and CDR2 LQKENI. CDR3 in DNA: TGTGCCAGCTCACCACGTGAACAGGGGCGGACTGAAGCTTTCTTT. It specifies CASSPREQGRTEAFF.

The J gene is TRBJ1-5, the V gene TRBV20-1; 9 nucleotides line up with TRBD1. Germline assignment: CDR1 DFQATT and CDR2 SNEGSKA (reference sequence). With V trimmed by 5 bases and J by 5 bases, 10 bases remained unmatched. This CDR3 contains 15 residues. Here the CDR3 reads CSASTDRGGDQPQHF. DNA for the CDR3: TGCAGTGCTTCAACGGACAGGGGAGGGGATCAGCCCCAGCATTTT.

This clonotype is labeled as medium-sized. The CDR3 loop reads CSVERGEGNTIYF. The CDR3 DNA reads as TGCAGCGTTGAAAGGGGAGAAGGAAACACCATATATTTT. The chain couples TRBV29-1 to TRBJ1-3; possible D gene TRBD1, 5 bases. Germline V gene data show CDR1 as SQVTM and CDR2 as ANQGSEA. This CDR3 is built from 13 residues. V lost 2 bases and J 4 bases, leaving 9 bases between the germline ends.

The chain carries TRBV18 and TRBJ1-2; the D gene is possibly TRBD1 (6 bases). The V gene's germline CDR1 is KGHSH and CDR2 LQKENI. The ends were cut back, 6 bases at V and 7 bases at J, with 24 bases in the middle. This CDR3 contains 16 residues. This chain's CDR3 is CASSNQESGEGSGYTF. CDR3 nucleotide sequence: TGTGCCAGCTCTAACCAAGAATCAGGGGAGGGATCTGGCTACACCTTC.

The rearrangement uses TRBV6-2 or TRBV6-3 and TRBJ2-3; TRBD2 agrees at 8 bases. The V gene end was trimmed by 5 bases and the J gene end by 4 bases; junction bases not matched to a gene: 14. This CDR3 is built from 17 residues. Looked up from germline, CDR1 is MNHEY and CDR2 is SVGEGT. The CDR3 DNA follows: TGTGCCAGCAGTCGACCTTCCGGGCTAGCGGGCGCAGATACGCAGTATTTT. It translates to CASSRPSGLAGADTQYF.

By proportion, this clonotype is medium-sized. This rearrangement joins TRBV6-5 to TRBJ2-7, with unresolved D. CDR1 is MNHEY and CDR2 is SVGAGI in the germline V gene. CDR3 length: 14 residues. With 6 bases removed from V and 4 bases from J, the gap between germline ends came to 16 bases. CDR3 in amino acids: CASSEVGSLYEQYF. CDR3 nucleotides: TGTGCCAGCAGCGAAGTGGGTTCGTTATACGAGCAGTACTTC.

This clonotype has more than one count but fewer than ten. V gene TRBV7-6 combines with J gene TRBJ2-1; TRBD1 aligns across 8 bases. The CDR3 extends over 13 amino acids. V shed 4 bases, J shed 15 bases, and the junction held 11 bases outside the gene matches. The germline gives CDR1 SGHVS, CDR2 FNYEAQ. The CDR3 DNA reads as TGTGCCAGCAGCTCTTCGACCGCTGGACAGGGGTTCTTC. Translating gives CASSSSTAGQGFF. Drawing the rest from reference TRBV7-6 and TRBJ2-1, the complete variable domain is GAGVSQSPRYKVTKRGQDVALRCDPISGHVSLYWYRQALGQGPEFLTYFNYEAQQDKSGLPNDRFSAERPEGSISTLTIQRTEQRDSAMYRCASSSSTAGQGFFGPGTRLTVL.

The chain uses TRBV6-2 or TRBV6-3 and TRBJ1-1; no firm D call. The CDR3 is 13 amino acids. Trimming pared 10 bases from V and 1 base from J, leaving 13 bases between. CDR1 and CDR2 from the germline V gene are MNHEY and SVGEGT. In nucleotides, the CDR3 is TGTGCCATCAGCCCCGGCAAGAACACTGAAGCTTTCTTT. Amino acids: CAISPGKNTEAFF.

This clonotype was seen a few times. This chain uses TRBV30 with TRBJ1-2; a weak D match, TRBD1 (5 bases). The germline V and J ends were trimmed by 1 base and 7 bases, with 7 bases remaining between them. The germline gives CDR1 GTSNPN, CDR2 SVGIG (reference sequence). This CDR3 spans 11 amino acids. The CDR3 region is CAWSGGGGYTF. CDR3 DNA sequence: TGTGCCTGGAGTGGTGGGGGTGGCTACACCTTC. Together with reference TRBV30 and TRBJ1-2, the CDR3 gives the full variable domain: SQTIHQWPATLVQPVGSPLSLECTVEGTSNPNLYWYRQAAGRGLQLLFYSVGIGQISSEVPQNLSASRPQDRQFILSSKKLLLSDSGFYLCAWSGGGGYTFGSGTRLTVV.

This rearrangement joins TRBV28 to TRBJ2-5; TRBD2 aligns across 7 bases. Trimming took 6 bases from V and 4 from J; bases not matched to a gene: 5. Germline V gene data show CDR1 as MDHEN and CDR2 as SYDVKM. There are 13 residues in the CDR3. The DNA for the CDR3 is TGTGCCAGCAGCTGGGGAGGGGCAGAGACCCAGTACTTC. Protein product: CASSWGGAETQYF. The entire variable domain, with the rest obtained from reference TRBV28 and TRBJ2-5, is as follows: DVKVTQSSRYLVKRTGEKVFLECVQDMDHENMFWYRQDPGLGLRLIYFSYDVKMKEKGDIPEGYSVSREKKERFSLILESASTNQTSMYLCASSWGGAETQYFGPGTRLLVL.

The V call is TRBV27, the J call TRBJ2-1; no firm D call. The germline CDR1 and CDR2 sequences are MNHEY and SMNVEV (reference sequence). The V end lost 2 bases, the J end lost 3 bases, and 5 bases lay between the germline ends. This CDR3 contains 13 residues. This chain's CDR3 is CASSLQSYNEQFF. CDR3 nucleotides: TGTGCCAGCAGTTTACAAAGCTACAATGAGCAGTTCTTC.

V and J are TRBV12-3 or TRBV12-4 and TRBJ2-7; D ambiguous. Trimming removed 5 bases from V and 1 base from J, with 15 bases in between. The CDR3 extends over 15 amino acids. The CDR3 sequence: CASSPSHSRSYEQYF. CDR3 nucleotides: TGTGCCAGCAGTCCGTCCCATTCAAGGTCCTACGAGCAGTACTTC.

This clonotype was counted only a few times. The CDR3 bases are TGTGCCAGCAGTTACTCCGGCTCAATCAATCAGCCCCAGCATTTT. Encoded protein: CASSYSGSINQPQHF. The chain uses TRBV6-1 and TRBJ1-5; no firm D call. The CDR3 sequence is 15 residues long. V dropped 5 bases and J dropped 3 bases, with 14 bases sitting between them. Germline V lookup: CDR1 MNHNS, CDR2 SASEGT.

Only a few counts were recorded for this clonotype. The rearrangement joins TRBV12-3 or TRBV12-4 to TRBJ1-1, with TRBD1 identical over 7 bases. This CDR3 contains 14 residues. Trimming took 7 bases from V and 2 from J; bases not matched to a gene: 7. The CDR3 spells CASNIGQDNTEAFF. For the CDR3, the DNA is TGTGCCAGCAACATCGGACAGGATAACACTGAAGCTTTCTTT.

This clonotype was found a few times. The V gene is TRBV18, the J gene TRBJ2-5; D unclear. This CDR3 contains 14 residues. The germline gives CDR1 KGHSH, CDR2 LQKENI. Deletions cut 3 bases from V and 3 bases from J, with 11 bases between. The CDR3 DNA reads TGTGCCAGCTCACCGGGTTTAGGAGAAGAGACCCAGTACTTC. It translates to CASSPGLGEETQYF. The variable domain in full, completed from reference TRBV18 and TRBJ2-5, reads NAGVMQNPRHLVRRRGQEARLRCSPMKGHSHVYWYRQLPEEGLKFMVYLQKENIIDESGMPKERFSAEFPKEGPSILRIQQVVRGDSAAYFCASSPGLGEETQYFGPGTRLLVL.

The sample holds a few counts of this clonotype. V gene TRBV7-2 combines with J gene TRBJ1-6; D unclear. Between the trimmed V and J ends, which lost 3 bases and 9 bases, there was a span of 15 bases. Germline lookup yields CDR1 SGHTA and CDR2 FQGNSA. This CDR3 region has 15 residues. The CDR3 region is CASSFQVGEGSPLHF. The CDR3 DNA reads as TGTGCCAGCAGCTTCCAGGTCGGGGAGGGTTCACCCCTCCACTTT.

The chain is built from TRBV20-1 and TRBJ2-5; TRBD2 agrees at 15 bases. Germline V gene sequence: CDR1 DFQATT, CDR2 SNEGSKA (reference sequence). This CDR3 is built from 14 residues. V gave up 6 bases and J gave up 5 bases; unmatched junction bases: 4. The CDR3 DNA reads TGCAGTGCCTCTGGGACTAGCGGGGGGGAGACCCAGTACTTC. This gives the protein CSASGTSGGETQYF.

This rearrangement joins TRBV27 to TRBJ2-5; 11 bases line up with TRBD2. J lost 5 bases, V lost 4 bases, and 9 bases had no gene match. The CDR3 is 16 residues long. CDR1 and CDR2 from the germline V gene are MNHEY and SMNVEV (reference sequence). CDR3 sequence reads: CASSYSTSGVRETQYF. In DNA, the CDR3 is TGTGCCAGCAGTTACTCGACTAGCGGGGTGCGTGAGACCCAGTACTTC.

The J gene is TRBJ1-4, the V gene TRBV13, with D perhaps TRBD1 (5 bases). The CDR3 is 15 residues long. Germline V gene lookup returns CDR1 PRHDT and CDR2 FYEKMQ (reference sequence). V gave up 7 bases and J gave up 8 bases, with 20 bases separating them. Here the CDR3 reads CASNHQNGGDEKLFF. In DNA, the CDR3 is TGTGCCAGCAACCATCAGAATGGTGGGGACGAAAAACTGTTTTTT.

The V gene is TRBV13, the J gene TRBJ2-1; no reliable D call. Trimming removed 1 base at V and 13 bases at J, with 8 bases between. Germline assignment: CDR1 PRHDT and CDR2 FYEKMQ (reference sequence). The CDR3 sequence is 11 residues long. The chain's CDR3 is CASSLDGVQFF. For the CDR3, the DNA is TGTGCCAGCAGCTTAGATGGGGTTCAGTTCTTC.

Details on this clonotype: Germline is not matched at one junction end, which may reflect a read error. The rearrangement uses TRBV4-3 and TRBJ1-5; 8 bases are shared with TRBD1. CDR3 length: 15 amino acids. Germline V gene sequence: CDR1 LGHNA, CDR2 YSLEER. The CDR3 DNA reads TGTGCCAGCAGCCAAGGTCGGACAGGGTCGAAGCCCCAGCATTTT. Amino acids: CASSQGRTGSKPQHF.

This clonotype was seen more than once but under ten times. This chain links TRBV5-6 with TRBJ1-1, with D perhaps matching TRBD1 (5 bases). The CDR3 runs to 17 residues. V lost 0 bases to trimming and J lost 3 bases, with 18 bases between them. CDR1 and CDR2 from the germline V gene are SGHDT and YYEEEE. Written as DNA, the CDR3 is TGTGCCAGCAGCTTGGCGGGCGACAGAAGATATCACACTGAAGCTTTCTTT. It codes for CASSLAGDRRYHTEAFF.